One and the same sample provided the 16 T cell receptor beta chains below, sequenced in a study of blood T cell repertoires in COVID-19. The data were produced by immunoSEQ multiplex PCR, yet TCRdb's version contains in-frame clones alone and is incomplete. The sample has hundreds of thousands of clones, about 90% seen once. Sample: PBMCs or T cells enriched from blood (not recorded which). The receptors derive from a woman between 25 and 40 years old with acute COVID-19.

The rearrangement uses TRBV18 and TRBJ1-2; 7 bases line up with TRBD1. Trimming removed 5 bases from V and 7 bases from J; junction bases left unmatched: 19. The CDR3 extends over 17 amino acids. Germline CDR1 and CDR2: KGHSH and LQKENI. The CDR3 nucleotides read TGTGCCAGCTCAGCCAAAAAAGCGGACAGGCCGTCGAGTGGCTACACCTTC. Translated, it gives CASSAKKADRPSSGYTF.

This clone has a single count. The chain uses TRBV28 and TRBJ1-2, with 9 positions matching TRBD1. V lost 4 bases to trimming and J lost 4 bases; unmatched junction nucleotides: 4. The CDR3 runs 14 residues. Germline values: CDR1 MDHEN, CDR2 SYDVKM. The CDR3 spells CASSSGTGIYGYTF. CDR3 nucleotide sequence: TGTGCCAGCAGTTCCGGGACAGGGATCTATGGCTACACCTTC.

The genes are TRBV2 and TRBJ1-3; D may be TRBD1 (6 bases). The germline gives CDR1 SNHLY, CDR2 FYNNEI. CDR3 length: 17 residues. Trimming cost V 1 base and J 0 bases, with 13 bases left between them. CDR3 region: CASSEGDRLNSGNTIYF. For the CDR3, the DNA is TGTGCCAGCAGTGAAGGTGACAGGTTGAACTCTGGAAACACCATATATTTT.

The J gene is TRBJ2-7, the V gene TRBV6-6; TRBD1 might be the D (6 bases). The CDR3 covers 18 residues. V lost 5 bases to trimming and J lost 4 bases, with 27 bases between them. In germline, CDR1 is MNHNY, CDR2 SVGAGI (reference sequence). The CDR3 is CASSPILTPGVQVYEQYF. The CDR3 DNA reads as TGTGCCAGCAGTCCCATACTTACTCCAGGGGTCCAAGTTTACGAGCAGTACTTC.

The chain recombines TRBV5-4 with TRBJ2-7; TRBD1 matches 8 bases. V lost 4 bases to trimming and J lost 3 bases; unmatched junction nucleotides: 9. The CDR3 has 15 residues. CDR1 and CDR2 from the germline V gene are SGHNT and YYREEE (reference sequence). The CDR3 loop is CASSAGNRGDYEQYF. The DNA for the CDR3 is TGTGCCAGCAGCGCCGGAAACAGGGGGGACTACGAGCAGTACTTC.

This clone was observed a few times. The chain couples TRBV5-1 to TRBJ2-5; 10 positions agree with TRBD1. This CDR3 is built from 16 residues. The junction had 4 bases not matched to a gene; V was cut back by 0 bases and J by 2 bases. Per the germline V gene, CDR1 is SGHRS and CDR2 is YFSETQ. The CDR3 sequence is CASSLGTGGFQETQYF. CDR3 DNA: TGCGCCAGCAGCTTGGGGACAGGGGGTTTTCAAGAGACCCAGTACTTC. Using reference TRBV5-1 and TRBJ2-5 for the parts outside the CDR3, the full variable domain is KAGVTQTPRYLIKTRGQQVTLSCSPISGHRSVSWYQQTPGQGLQFLFEYFSETQRNKGNFPGRFSGRQFSNSRSEMNVSTLELGDSALYLCASSLGTGGFQETQYFGPGTRLLVL.

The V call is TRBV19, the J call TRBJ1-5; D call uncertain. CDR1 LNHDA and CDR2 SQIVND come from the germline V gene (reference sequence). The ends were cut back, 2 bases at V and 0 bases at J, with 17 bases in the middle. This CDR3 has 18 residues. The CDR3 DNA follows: TGTGCCAGTAGTATACGTGCGATGACGGGTTATAGCAATCAGCCCCAGCATTTT. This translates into CASSIRAMTGYSNQPQHF.

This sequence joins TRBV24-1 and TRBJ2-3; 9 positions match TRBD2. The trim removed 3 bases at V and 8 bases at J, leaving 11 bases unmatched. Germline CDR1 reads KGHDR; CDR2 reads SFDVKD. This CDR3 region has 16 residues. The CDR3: CATSDLVAGAGPTQYF. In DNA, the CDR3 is TGTGCCACCAGTGATCTAGTAGCGGGGGCGGGGCCTACGCAGTATTTT.

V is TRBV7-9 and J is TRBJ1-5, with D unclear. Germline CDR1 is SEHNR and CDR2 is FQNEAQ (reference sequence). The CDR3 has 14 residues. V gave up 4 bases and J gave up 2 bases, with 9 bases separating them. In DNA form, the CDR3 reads TGTGCCAGCAGCTCACAGTGGGGCAATCAGCCCCAGCATTTT. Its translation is CASSSQWGNQPQHF.

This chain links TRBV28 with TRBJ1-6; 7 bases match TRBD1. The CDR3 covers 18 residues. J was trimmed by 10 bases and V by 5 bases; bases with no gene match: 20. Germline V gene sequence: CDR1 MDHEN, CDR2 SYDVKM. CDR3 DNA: TGTGCCAGCAGTCAAAAGACAGGGAGCGCCCCTATAGGATCACCCCTCCACTTT. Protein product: CASSQKTGSAPIGSPLHF.

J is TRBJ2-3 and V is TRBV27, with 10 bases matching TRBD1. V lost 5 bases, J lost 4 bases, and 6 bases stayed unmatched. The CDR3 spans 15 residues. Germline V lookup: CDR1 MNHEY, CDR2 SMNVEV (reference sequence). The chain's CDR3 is CASSPGTGVADTQYF. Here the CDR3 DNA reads TGTGCCAGCAGTCCCGGGACAGGGGTGGCAGATACGCAGTATTTT.

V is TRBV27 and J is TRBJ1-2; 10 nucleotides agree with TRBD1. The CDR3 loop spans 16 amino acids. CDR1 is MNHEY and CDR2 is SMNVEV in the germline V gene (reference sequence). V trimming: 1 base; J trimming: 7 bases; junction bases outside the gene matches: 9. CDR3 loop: CASSLYPFGTGVGYTF. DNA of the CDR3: TGTGCCAGCAGTTTATATCCGTTTGGGACAGGGGTTGGCTACACCTTC.

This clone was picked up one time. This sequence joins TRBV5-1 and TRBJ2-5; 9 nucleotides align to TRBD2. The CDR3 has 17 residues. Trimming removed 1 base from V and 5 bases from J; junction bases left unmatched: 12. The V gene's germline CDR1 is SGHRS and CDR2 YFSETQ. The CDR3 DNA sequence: TGCGCCAGCAGCTTGCGCGAACTAGCGGGCGGACCGGAGACCCAGTACTTC. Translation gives CASSLRELAGGPETQYF.

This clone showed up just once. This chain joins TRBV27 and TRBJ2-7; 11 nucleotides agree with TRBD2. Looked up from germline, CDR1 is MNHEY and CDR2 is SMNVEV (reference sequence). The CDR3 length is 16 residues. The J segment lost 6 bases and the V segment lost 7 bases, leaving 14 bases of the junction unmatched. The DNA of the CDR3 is TGTGCCAGCAAGTATCAGCTCCTAGCGGGAGGACGCGAGCAGTACTTC. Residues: CASKYQLLAGGREQYF.

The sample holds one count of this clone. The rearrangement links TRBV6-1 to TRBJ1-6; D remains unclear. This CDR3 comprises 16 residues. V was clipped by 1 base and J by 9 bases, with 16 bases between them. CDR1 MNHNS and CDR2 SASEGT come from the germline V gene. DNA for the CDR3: TGTGCCAGCAGTGAAGTGCGGGTGAGGGAAAGTTCACCCCTCCACTTT. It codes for CASSEVRVRESSPLHF.

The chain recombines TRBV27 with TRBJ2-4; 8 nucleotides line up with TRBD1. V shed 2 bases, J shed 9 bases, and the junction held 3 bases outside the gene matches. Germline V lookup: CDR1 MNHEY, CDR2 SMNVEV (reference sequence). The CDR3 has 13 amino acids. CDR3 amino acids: CASSLTGGGIQYF. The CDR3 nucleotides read TGTGCCAGCAGTTTAACAGGGGGTGGCATTCAGTACTTC.